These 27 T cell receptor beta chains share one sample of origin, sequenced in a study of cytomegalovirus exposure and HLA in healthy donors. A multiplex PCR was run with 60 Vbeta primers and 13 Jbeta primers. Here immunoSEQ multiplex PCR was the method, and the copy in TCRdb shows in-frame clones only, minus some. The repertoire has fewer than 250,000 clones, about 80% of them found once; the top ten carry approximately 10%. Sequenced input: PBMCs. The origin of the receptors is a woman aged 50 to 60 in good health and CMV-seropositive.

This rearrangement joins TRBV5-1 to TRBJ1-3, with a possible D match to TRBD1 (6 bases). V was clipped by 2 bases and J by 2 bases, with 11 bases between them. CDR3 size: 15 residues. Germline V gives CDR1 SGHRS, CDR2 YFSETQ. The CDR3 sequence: CASSFASGAGNTIYF. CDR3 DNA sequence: TGCGCCAGCAGCTTTGCCTCAGGGGCTGGAAACACCATATATTTT.

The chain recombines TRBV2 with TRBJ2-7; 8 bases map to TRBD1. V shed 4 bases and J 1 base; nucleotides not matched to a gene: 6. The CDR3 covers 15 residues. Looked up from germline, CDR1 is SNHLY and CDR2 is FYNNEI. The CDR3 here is CASSAGQGLSYEQYF. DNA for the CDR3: TGTGCCAGCAGTGCCGGACAGGGCTTATCCTACGAGCAGTACTTC.

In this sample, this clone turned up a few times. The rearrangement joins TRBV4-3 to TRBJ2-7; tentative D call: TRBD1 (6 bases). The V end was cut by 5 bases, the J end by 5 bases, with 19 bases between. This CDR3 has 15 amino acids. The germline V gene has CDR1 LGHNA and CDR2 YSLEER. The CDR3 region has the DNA TGCGCCAGCAGCTCTAGCTACACAGGGCTGGACGAGCAGTACTTC. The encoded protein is CASSSSYTGLDEQYF.

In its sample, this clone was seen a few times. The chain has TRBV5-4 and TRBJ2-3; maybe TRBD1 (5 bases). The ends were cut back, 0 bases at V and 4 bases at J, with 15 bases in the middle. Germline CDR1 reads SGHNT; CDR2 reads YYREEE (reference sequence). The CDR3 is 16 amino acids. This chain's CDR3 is CASSLAPDSQADTQYF. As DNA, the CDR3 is TGTGCCAGCAGCTTGGCACCCGACAGCCAGGCAGATACGCAGTATTTT.

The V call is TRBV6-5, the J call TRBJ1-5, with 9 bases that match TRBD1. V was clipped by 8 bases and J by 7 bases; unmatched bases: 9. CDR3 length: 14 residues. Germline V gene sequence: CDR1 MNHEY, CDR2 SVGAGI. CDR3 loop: CASSRDRVRQPQHF. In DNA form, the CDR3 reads TGTGCCAGCTCCAGGGACAGGGTACGGCAGCCCCAGCATTTT.

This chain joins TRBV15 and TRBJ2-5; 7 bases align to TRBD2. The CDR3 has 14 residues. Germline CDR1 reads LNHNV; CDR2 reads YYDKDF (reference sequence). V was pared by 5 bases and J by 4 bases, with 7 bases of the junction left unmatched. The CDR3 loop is CATSPRLAVETQYF. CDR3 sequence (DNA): TGTGCCACCAGCCCCCGGCTAGCGGTAGAGACCCAGTACTTC. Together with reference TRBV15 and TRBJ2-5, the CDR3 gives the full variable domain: DAMVIQNPRYQVTQFGKPVTLSCSQTLNHNVMYWYQQKSSQAPKLLFHYYDKDFNNEADTPDNFQSRRPNTSFCFLDIRSPGLGDTAMYLCATSPRLAVETQYFGPGTRLLVL.

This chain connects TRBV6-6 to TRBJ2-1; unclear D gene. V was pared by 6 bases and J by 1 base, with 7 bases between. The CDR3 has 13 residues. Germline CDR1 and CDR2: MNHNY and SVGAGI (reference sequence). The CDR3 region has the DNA TGTGCCAGCAGCCGAGGATCCTACAATGAGCAGTTCTTC. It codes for CASSRGSYNEQFF.

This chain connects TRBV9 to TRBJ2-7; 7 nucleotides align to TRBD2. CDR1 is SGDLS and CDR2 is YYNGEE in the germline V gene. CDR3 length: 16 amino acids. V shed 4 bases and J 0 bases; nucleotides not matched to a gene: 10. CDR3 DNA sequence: TGTGCCAGCAGCATCAACCCTAGCGGAAGCTCCTACGAGCAGTACTTC. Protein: CASSINPSGSSYEQYF.

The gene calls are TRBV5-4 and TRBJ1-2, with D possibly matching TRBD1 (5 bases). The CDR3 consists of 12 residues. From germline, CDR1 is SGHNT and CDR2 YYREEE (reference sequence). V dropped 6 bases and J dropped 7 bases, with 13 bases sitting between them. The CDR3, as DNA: TGTGCCAGCACGGGGGAGTTTGGTGGCTACACCTTC. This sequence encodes CASTGEFGGYTF.

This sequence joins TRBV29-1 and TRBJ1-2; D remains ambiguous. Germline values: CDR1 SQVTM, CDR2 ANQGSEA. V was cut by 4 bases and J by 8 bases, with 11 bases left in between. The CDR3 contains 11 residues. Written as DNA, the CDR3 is TGCAGCGTTGGAACAGAAGACGGCTACACCTTC. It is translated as CSVGTEDGYTF.

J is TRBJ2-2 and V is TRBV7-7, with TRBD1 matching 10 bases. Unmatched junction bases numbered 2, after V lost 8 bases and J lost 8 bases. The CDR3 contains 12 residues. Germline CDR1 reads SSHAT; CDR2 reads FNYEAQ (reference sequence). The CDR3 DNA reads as TGTGCCAGCGGGACAGGGGTAGGGGAGCTGTTTTTT. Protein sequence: CASGTGVGELFF.

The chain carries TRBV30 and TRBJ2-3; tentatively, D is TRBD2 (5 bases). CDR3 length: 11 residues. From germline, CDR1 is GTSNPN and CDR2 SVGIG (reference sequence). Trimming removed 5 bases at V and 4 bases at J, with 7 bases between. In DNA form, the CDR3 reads TGTGCCTGGGCCGGGGCAGATACGCAGTATTTT. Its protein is CAWAGADTQYF.

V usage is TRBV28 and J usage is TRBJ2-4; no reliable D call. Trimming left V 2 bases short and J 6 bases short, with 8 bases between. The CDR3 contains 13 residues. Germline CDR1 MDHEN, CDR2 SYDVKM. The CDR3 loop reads CASSLARRNIQYF. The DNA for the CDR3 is TGTGCCAGCAGTTTAGCCAGGCGAAACATTCAGTACTTC.

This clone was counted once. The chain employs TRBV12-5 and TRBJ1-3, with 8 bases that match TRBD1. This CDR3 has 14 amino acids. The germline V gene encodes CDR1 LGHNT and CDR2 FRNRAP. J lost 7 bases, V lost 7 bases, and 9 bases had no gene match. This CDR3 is CASAGTGGKNTIYF. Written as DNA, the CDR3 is TGTGCTAGTGCCGGGACAGGAGGTAAGAACACCATATATTTT.

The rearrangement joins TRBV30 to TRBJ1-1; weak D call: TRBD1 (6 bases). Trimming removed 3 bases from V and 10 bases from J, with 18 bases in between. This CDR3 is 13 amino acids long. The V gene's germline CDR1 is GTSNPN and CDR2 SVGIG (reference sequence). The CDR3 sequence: CAWRRVGGEVAFF. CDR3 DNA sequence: TGTGCCTGGAGGAGGGTAGGGGGGGAGGTAGCTTTCTTT. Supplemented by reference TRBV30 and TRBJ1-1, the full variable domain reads SQTIHQWPATLVQPVGSPLSLECTVEGTSNPNLYWYRQAAGRGLQLLFYSVGIGQISSEVPQNLSASRPQDRQFILSSKKLLLSDSGFYLCAWRRVGGEVAFFGQGTRLTVV.

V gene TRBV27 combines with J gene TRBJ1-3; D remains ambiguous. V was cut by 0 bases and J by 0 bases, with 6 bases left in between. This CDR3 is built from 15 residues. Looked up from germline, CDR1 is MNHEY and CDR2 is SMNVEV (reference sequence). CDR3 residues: CASSLSGNSGNTIYF. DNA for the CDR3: TGTGCCAGCAGTTTATCGGGCAACTCTGGAAACACCATATATTTT.

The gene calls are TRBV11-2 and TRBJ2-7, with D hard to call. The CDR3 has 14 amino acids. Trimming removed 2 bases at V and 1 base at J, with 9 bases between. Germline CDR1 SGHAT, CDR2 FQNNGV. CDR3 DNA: TGTGCCAGCAGCTTAACAGCACAATCCTACGAGCAGTACTTC. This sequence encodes CASSLTAQSYEQYF.

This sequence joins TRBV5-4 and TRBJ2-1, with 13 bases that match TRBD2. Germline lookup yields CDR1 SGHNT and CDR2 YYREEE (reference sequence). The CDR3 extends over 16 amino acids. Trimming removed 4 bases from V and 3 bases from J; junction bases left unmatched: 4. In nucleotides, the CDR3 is TGTGCCAGCAGCCCGGGACTAGCGGGGCGCTACAATGAGCAGTTCTTC. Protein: CASSPGLAGRYNEQFF. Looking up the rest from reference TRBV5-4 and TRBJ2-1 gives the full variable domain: ETGVTQSPTHLIKTRGQQVTLRCSSQSGHNTVSWYQQALGQGPQFIFQYYREEENGRGNFPPRFSGLQFPNYSSELNVNALELDDSALYLCASSPGLAGRYNEQFFGPGTRLTVL.

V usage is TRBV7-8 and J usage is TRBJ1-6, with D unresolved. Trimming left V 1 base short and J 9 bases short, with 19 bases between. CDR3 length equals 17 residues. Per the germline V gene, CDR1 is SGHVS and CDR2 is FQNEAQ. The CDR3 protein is CASSLEALPRRGSPLHF. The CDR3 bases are TGTGCCAGCAGCTTAGAAGCCCTTCCTCGGCGGGGTTCACCCCTCCACTTT.

The DNA for the CDR3 is TGTGCCAGCAGTCCCCGAGGCTCACCTGGGGCCAACGTCCTGACTTTC. Translating gives CASSPRGSPGANVLTF. V and J are TRBV27 and TRBJ2-6; D remains unclear. Germline-derived CDR1 and CDR2 are MNHEY and SMNVEV (reference sequence). Trimming took 5 bases from V and 2 from J, leaving 13 bases between them. There are 16 residues in the CDR3.

CDR3 DNA sequence: TGTGCCAGCTCACCGGGACAGGACACCTACAATGAGCAGTTCTTC. The encoded protein is CASSPGQDTYNEQFF. The chain has TRBV18 and TRBJ2-1; 8 nucleotides match TRBD1. Trimming took 3 bases from V and 2 from J; bases not matched to a gene: 3. The CDR3 covers 15 residues. Germline V CDR1 and CDR2: KGHSH, LQKENI.

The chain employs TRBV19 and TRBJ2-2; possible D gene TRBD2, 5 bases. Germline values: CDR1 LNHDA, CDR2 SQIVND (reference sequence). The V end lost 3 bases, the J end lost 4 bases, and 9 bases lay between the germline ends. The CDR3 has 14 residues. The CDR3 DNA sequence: TGTGCCAGTAGTATGAGGGAAGGCACCGGGGAGCTGTTTTTT. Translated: CASSMREGTGELFF.

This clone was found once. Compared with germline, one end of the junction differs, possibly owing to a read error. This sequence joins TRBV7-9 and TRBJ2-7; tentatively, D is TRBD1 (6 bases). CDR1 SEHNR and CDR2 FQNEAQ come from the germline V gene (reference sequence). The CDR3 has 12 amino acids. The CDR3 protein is CSSSLDRHEQYF. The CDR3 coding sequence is TGTTCCAGCAGCTTAGACAGGCACGAGCAGTACTTC.

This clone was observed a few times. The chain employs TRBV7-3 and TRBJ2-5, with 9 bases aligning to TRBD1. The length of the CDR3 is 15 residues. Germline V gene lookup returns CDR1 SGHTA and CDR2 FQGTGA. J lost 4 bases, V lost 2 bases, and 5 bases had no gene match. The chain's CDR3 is CASSLQGQGPETQYF. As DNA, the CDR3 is TGTGCCAGCAGCTTACAGGGACAGGGTCCAGAGACCCAGTACTTC.

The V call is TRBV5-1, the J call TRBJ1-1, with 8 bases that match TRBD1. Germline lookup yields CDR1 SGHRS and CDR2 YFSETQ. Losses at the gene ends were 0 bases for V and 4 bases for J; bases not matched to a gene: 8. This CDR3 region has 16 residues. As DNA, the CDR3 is TGCGCCAGCAGCTTGGAGGGACAGGCATGGGGCACTGAAGCTTTCTTT. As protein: CASSLEGQAWGTEAFF.

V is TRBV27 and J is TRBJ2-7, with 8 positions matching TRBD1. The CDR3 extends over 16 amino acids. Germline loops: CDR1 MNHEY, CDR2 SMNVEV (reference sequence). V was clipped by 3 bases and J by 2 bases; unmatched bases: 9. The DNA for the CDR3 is TGTGCCAGCAGTTTGTCGGGACAGGACCCCACCTACGAGCAGTACTTC. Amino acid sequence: CASSLSGQDPTYEQYF.

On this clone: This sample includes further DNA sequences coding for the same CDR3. The chain's CDR3 is CASSLTGGQETQYF. The CDR3 DNA reads as TGTGCCAGCAGCTTAACAGGGGGCCAAGAGACCCAGTACTTC. The genes are TRBV7-9 and TRBJ2-5; 8 bases line up with TRBD1. The CDR3 totals 14 residues. Trimming cost V 2 bases and J 1 base; bases outside gene matches: 0. Per germline, CDR1 SEHNR and CDR2 FQNEAQ (reference sequence).